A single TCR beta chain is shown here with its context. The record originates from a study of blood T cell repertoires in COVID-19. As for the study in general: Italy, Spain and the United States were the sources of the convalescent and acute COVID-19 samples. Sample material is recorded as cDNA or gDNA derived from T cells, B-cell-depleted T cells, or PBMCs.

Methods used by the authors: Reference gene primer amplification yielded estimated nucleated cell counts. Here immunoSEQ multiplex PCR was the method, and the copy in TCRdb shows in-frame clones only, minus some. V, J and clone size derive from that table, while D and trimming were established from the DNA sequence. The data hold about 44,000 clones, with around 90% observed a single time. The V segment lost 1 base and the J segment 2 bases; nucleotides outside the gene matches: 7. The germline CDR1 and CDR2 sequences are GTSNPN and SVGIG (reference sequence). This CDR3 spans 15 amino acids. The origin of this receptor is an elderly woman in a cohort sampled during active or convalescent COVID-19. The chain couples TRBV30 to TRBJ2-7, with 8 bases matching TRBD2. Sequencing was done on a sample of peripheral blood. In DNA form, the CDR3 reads TGTGCCTGGAGTGGCGCTGGACTAGCTGCCTACGAGCAGTACTTC. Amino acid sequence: CAWSGAGLAAYEQYF.